These 22 T cell receptor beta chains were all obtained from the same sample, sequenced in a study of cytomegalovirus exposure and HLA in healthy donors (dated 2017 in TCRdb). The library was made by the immunoSEQ multiplex PCR assay. The source is immuneACCESS, and TCRdb retained only in-frame sequences with V and J called. Part of the clones is not carried over; for the studies checked, unresolved V genes explain less than half of this, and the remainder is unexplained. This sample lists hundreds of thousands of clones; 90% were detected once. The top ten clones comprise approximately 3% of the sample. Material: PBMCs. The receptors were sampled from a woman aged 30 to 39 in good health and CMV-seronegative.

The chain recombines TRBV7-8 with TRBJ1-1, with D unclear. V dropped 2 bases and J dropped 4 bases, with 8 bases sitting between them. Germline loops: CDR1 SGHVS, CDR2 FQNEAQ. The CDR3 is 13 residues long. The CDR3 here is CASSLISGTEAFF. The CDR3, as DNA: TGTGCCAGCAGCTTAATATCGGGCACTGAAGCTTTCTTT.

The chain joins TRBV9 to TRBJ2-5; 9 positions match TRBD1. This CDR3 region has 15 residues. In germline, CDR1 is SGDLS, CDR2 YYNGEE. With 4 bases clipped from V and 7 bases from J, the junction kept 11 bases outside the gene matches. The CDR3 here is CASSFQQGASVTQYF. The CDR3 DNA reads as TGTGCCAGCAGCTTTCAACAGGGGGCCTCGGTGACCCAGTACTTC.

This sequence joins TRBV19 and TRBJ2-7, with 7 bases that match TRBD2. V lost 4 bases and J lost 0; bases outside the gene matches: 18. The CDR3 consists of 19 residues. Germline-derived CDR1 and CDR2 are LNHDA and SQIVND (reference sequence). The CDR3 DNA reads as TGTGCCAGTAGTACCCAAGGGAGGGGTAGCGGGCGCAGCTCCTACGAGCAGTACTTC. This encodes CASSTQGRGSGRSSYEQYF.

This clone was observed once. This chain connects TRBV7-3 to TRBJ2-5, with D perhaps matching TRBD2 (6 bases). The CDR3 runs to 13 residues. Trimming removed 4 bases from V and 6 bases from J, with 12 bases in between. The germline gives CDR1 SGHTA, CDR2 FQGTGA. CDR3 DNA: TGTGCCAGCAGCTATGGAGGGAGGCAGACCCAGTACTTC. Encoded protein: CASSYGGRQTQYF.

The rearrangement links TRBV19 to TRBJ2-7; D may be TRBD1 or TRBD2 (7 bases each). V was cut by 3 bases and J by 5 bases, with 23 bases left in between. Germline V gene data show CDR1 as LNHDA and CDR2 as SQIVND (reference sequence). The CDR3 sequence is 17 residues long. The CDR3 DNA reads as TGTGCCAGTAGTATGGGCGGCGGGGGACAGAGCGGGAACGAGCAGTACTTC. Its protein product is CASSMGGGGQSGNEQYF.

This chain joins TRBV29-1 and TRBJ2-1; TRBD2 might be the D (5 bases). V shed 2 bases and J shed 6 bases, with 8 bases lying between them. CDR1 is SQVTM, CDR2 ANQGSEA, per germline. CDR3 size: 12 residues. CDR3 residues: CSVESTSNEQFF. The CDR3 region has the DNA TGCAGCGTTGAAAGTACTAGCAATGAGCAGTTCTTC.

The chain has TRBV27 and TRBJ2-7; TRBD2 might be the D (6 bases). CDR3 length equals 13 residues. Trimming stripped 5 bases from V and 4 bases from J, with 12 bases between. Germline loops: CDR1 MNHEY, CDR2 SMNVEV (reference sequence). CDR3 sequence reads: CASSTGSRYEQYF. Here the CDR3 DNA reads TGTGCCAGCAGTACCGGGAGTAGATACGAGCAGTACTTC.

This chain connects TRBV27 to TRBJ2-2, with unresolved D. V gave up 3 bases and J gave up 2 bases, with 16 bases separating them. The CDR3 is made up of 17 amino acids. Per germline, CDR1 MNHEY and CDR2 SMNVEV (reference sequence). CDR3 sequence (DNA): TGTGCCAGCAGTTTTAGAGCCCTTCCTGATAACACCGGGGAGCTGTTTTTT. It codes for CASSFRALPDNTGELFF.

This CDR3 is CASKDLNEQFF. The CDR3 DNA sequence: TGTGCCAGCAAAGATCTAAATGAGCAGTTCTTC. V is TRBV6-1 and J is TRBJ2-1, with D unclear. Germline assignment: CDR1 MNHNS and CDR2 SASEGT. V was trimmed by 7 bases and J by 7 bases, leaving 8 bases between them. The CDR3 is 11 residues long.

The chain combines TRBV10-3 with TRBJ2-5; no reliable D call. This CDR3 is 16 amino acids long. With 0 bases removed from V and 2 bases from J, the gap between germline ends came to 13 bases. Per the germline V gene, CDR1 is ENHRY and CDR2 is SYGVKD. CDR3 region: CAISESMMNGQETQYF. In nucleotides, the CDR3 is TGTGCCATCAGTGAGTCGATGATGAACGGGCAAGAGACCCAGTACTTC.

The chain is built from TRBV2 and TRBJ2-2; D unresolved. Germline lookup yields CDR1 SNHLY and CDR2 FYNNEI. V was cut by 1 base and J by 0 bases, with 12 bases left in between. The CDR3 contains 17 residues. The CDR3 protein is CASSEGFLRANTGELFF. CDR3 nucleotide sequence: TGTGCCAGCAGTGAAGGCTTCCTGCGCGCGAACACCGGGGAGCTGTTTTTT.

The chain employs TRBV27 and TRBJ1-4; 7 nucleotides line up with TRBD1. The J segment lost 12 bases and the V segment lost 8 bases, leaving 15 bases of the junction unmatched. The CDR3 totals 14 residues. The V gene's germline CDR1 is MNHEY and CDR2 SMNVEV (reference sequence). CDR3 loop: CASGRQGDTSELFF. CDR3 nucleotide sequence: TGTGCCAGCGGACGACAGGGAGACACATCTGAACTGTTTTTT.

This clone occurred a few times. This rearrangement joins TRBV19 to TRBJ2-1; D is uncertain. Germline CDR1 LNHDA, CDR2 SQIVND (reference sequence). V lost 4 bases and J 4 bases, leaving 8 bases between the germline ends. The CDR3 length is 13 residues. The CDR3: CASSTTPYNEQFF. CDR3 nucleotide sequence: TGTGCCAGTAGTACCACACCTTACAATGAGCAGTTCTTC.

V and J are TRBV4-1 and TRBJ2-7; D unclear. The CDR3 runs 14 residues. Germline CDR1 reads MGHRA; CDR2 reads YSYEKL. V lost 4 bases and J lost 0, with 10 bases in between. The CDR3 region is CASSPRESSYEQYF. In DNA, the CDR3 is TGCGCCAGCAGCCCGCGCGAAAGCTCCTACGAGCAGTACTTC.

V gene TRBV7-2 combines with J gene TRBJ2-7, with 9 bases aligning to TRBD2. With V trimmed by 3 bases and J by 4 bases, 4 bases remained unmatched. From germline, CDR1 is SGHTA and CDR2 FQGNSA. This CDR3 contains 14 residues. The CDR3 bases are TGTGCCAGCAGCTTCAGCGGGAGGAAGTACGAGCAGTACTTC. Translation: CASSFSGRKYEQYF.

J is TRBJ2-7 and V is TRBV13, with 8 bases matching TRBD1. The length of the CDR3 is 13 residues. CDR1 and CDR2 from the germline V gene are PRHDT and FYEKMQ (reference sequence). The ends lost 5 bases at V and 3 bases at J; junction bases unmatched: 3. CDR3 protein: CASSPQGDYEQYF. CDR3 DNA: TGTGCCAGCAGCCCACAGGGGGACTACGAGCAGTACTTC.

In this sample, this clone turned up many times. The rearrangement links TRBV2 to TRBJ2-1; 8 bases are shared with TRBD2. J gave up 6 bases and V 3 bases, and 10 bases lay outside the gene matches. From germline, CDR1 is SNHLY and CDR2 FYNNEI. The CDR3 totals 16 residues. CDR3 loop: CASSDVGTSLRNEQFF. CDR3 bases: TGTGCCAGCAGTGATGTGGGGACTAGTTTGCGCAATGAGCAGTTCTTC. Full variable domain (outside the CDR3, taken from reference TRBV2 and TRBJ2-1): EPEVTQTPSHQVTQMGQEVILRCVPISNHLYFYWYRQILGQKVEFLVSFYNNEISEKSEIFDDQFSVERPDGSNFTLKIRSTKLEDSAMYFCASSDVGTSLRNEQFFGPGTRLTVL.

The chain links TRBV28 to TRBJ2-3, with 10 nucleotides matching TRBD2. Per the germline V gene, CDR1 is MDHEN and CDR2 is SYDVKM. Unmatched junction bases numbered 8, after V lost 5 bases and J lost 3 bases. This CDR3 comprises 16 residues. The CDR3 DNA sequence: TGTGCCAGCAGTCATAAGCGGGAGGGCCTGACAGATACGCAGTATTTT. Translated: CASSHKREGLTDTQYF.

The gene calls are TRBV21-1 and TRBJ2-1; the table gives TRBD2 as D, unverified against the DNA. TRBV21-1 is a documented pseudogene. The CDR3 extends over 15 amino acids. The CDR3 sequence: CASSRRLASINEQFF. Here the CDR3 DNA reads TGTGCCAGCAGCCGACGACTAGCGTCGATCAATGAGCAGTTCTTC.

The chain joins TRBV19 to TRBJ2-3; 13 bases map to TRBD2. The germline V gene encodes CDR1 LNHDA and CDR2 SQIVND (reference sequence). The junction had 11 bases not matched to a gene; V was cut back by 4 bases and J by 4 bases. The CDR3 has 18 amino acids. CDR3 region: CASSTPNLLAGGPDTQYF. In nucleotides, the CDR3 is TGTGCCAGTAGTACCCCAAACCTACTAGCGGGAGGGCCAGATACGCAGTATTTT.

This clone came up once. The V call is TRBV6-4, the J call TRBJ2-5, with 10 positions matching TRBD2. V shed 6 bases, J shed 5 bases, and the junction held 9 bases outside the gene matches. CDR3 size: 15 residues. Germline V CDR1 and CDR2: MRHNA, SNTAGT. In DNA, the CDR3 is TGTGCCAGCAGCCCGAGCGGGAGGGCCACGGAGACCCAGTACTTC. This codes for CASSPSGRATETQYF.

This sequence joins TRBV28 and TRBJ2-5; 15 bases are a match to TRBD2. Per germline, CDR1 MDHEN and CDR2 SYDVKM. J lost 5 bases, V lost 6 bases, and 13 bases had no gene match. CDR3 length equals 18 residues. The CDR3 bases are TGTGCCAGCAGCTCGGTGTGGACTAGCGGGAGGGCCGCGGAGACCCAGTACTTC. Amino acid sequence: CASSSVWTSGRAAETQYF.